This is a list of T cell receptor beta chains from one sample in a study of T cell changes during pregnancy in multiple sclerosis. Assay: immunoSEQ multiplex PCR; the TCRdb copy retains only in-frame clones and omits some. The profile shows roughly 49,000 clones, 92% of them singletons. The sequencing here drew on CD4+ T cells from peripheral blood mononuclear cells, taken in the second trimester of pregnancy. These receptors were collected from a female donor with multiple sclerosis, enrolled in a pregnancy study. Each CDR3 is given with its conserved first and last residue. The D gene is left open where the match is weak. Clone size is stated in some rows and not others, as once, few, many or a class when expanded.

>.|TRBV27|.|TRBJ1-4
TGTGCCAGCAGTTCCAGACATACAACTAATGAAAAACTGTTTTTT
CASSSRHTTNEKLFF
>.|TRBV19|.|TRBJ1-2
TGTGCCAGTAGTATCGGGGAGCATTATGGCTACACCTTC
CASSIGEHYGYTF
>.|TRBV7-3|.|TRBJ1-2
TGTGCCAGCAGCGCCCCCGCGCAAGAAAACTACACCTTC
CASSAPAQENYTF
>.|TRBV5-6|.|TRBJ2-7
TGTGCCAGCAGCTTGGGGGTCATTAAGCGATACGAGCAGTACTTC
CASSLGVIKRYEQYF
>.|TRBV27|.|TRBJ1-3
TGTGCCAGCAGAACAGGGAAGGGAAACACCATATATTTT
CASRTGKGNTIYF
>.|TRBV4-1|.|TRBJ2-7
TGCGCCAGCAGCCAAGGTGCGAACGGGGACTACGAGCAGTACTTC
CASSQGANGDYEQYF
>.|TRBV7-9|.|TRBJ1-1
TGTGCCAGCATCAGATCCCTTTTGAACACTGAAGCTTTCTTT
CASIRSLLNTEAFF
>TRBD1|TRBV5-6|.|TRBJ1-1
TGTGCCAGCAGCTACTTCCGGGACAGGGGTTTCCTTGACACTGAAGCTTTCTTT
CASSYFRDRGFLDTEAFF
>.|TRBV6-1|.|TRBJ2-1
TGTGCCAGCAGTGGAGGCATATTCTCCTACAATGAGCAGTTCTTC
CASSGGIFSYNEQFF
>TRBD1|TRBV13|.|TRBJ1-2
TGTGCCAGCAGACGTACCGGGACAGGCATCTATGGCTACACCTTC
CASRRTGTGIYGYTF
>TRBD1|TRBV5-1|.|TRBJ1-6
TGCGCCAGCAGCTTGAATTCGGGACAGGGTAGAACCTATAATTCACCCCTCCACTTT
CASSLNSGQGRTYNSPLHF
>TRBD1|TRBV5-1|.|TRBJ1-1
TGCGCCAGCAGCTCGGGGACAGGGAACACTGAAGCTTTCTTT
CASSSGTGNTEAFF
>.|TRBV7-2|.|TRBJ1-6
TGTGCCAGCAGCGGGGGACACCTTTCACCCCTCCACTTT
CASSGGHLSPLHF
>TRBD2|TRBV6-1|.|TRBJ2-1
TGTGCCAGCAGTGAACTCGCCGGTTTTGCGAGCGGGGGGGCCCGGAATGAGCAGTTCTTC
CASSELAGFASGGARNEQFF
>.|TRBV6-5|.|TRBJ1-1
TGTGCCAGCAGCTACGGACAGACAAACACTGAAGCTTTCTTT
CASSYGQTNTEAFF
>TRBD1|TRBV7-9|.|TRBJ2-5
TGTGCCAGCAGCCAAAAGGGGACAGGGCCCCTGTACCAAGAGACCCAGTACTTC
CASSQKGTGPLYQETQYF
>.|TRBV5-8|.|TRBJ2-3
TGTGCCAGCAGCTTGATCGTCGTGGGGGGGCCAGATACGCAGTATTTT
CASSLIVVGGPDTQYF
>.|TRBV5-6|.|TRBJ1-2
TGTGCCAGCAGCTTGGGCAGGCCAATCCGCGAGAGTGGCTACACCTTC
CASSLGRPIRESGYTF
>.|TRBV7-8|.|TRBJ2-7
TGTGCCAGCAGCTTAGCACTCCCTCCCTACGAGCAGTACTTC
CASSLALPPYEQYF
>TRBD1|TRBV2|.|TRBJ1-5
TGTGCCAGCAGTCCGTACAGGGGAGATCAGCCCCAGCATTTT
CASSPYRGDQPQHF
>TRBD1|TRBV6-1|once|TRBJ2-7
TGTGCCAGCAGCTCGTCCGGGACAGCCACCTACGAGCAGTACTTC
CASSSSGTATYEQYF
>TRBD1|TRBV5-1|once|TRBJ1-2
TGCGCCAGCAGCTTGGGCGGACAGGGGGCGAAAGGCTACACCTTC
CASSLGGQGAKGYTF
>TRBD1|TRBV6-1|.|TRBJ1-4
TGTGCCAGCAGGCAGGGGGCGGCTAATGAAAAACTGTTTTTT
CASRQGAANEKLFF
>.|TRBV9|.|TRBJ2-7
TGTGCCAGCAGCGCTGGACTGATCGAATACGAGCAGTACTTC
CASSAGLIEYEQYF
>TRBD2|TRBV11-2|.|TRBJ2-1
TGTGCCAGCAGCTACACTAGCGGGGGGCTATACAATGAGCAGTTCTTC
CASSYTSGGLYNEQFF
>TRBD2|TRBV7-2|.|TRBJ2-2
TGTGCCAGCAGCTTAAGAGGTCTAGCGGGGAACACCGGGGAGCTGTTTTTT
CASSLRGLAGNTGELFF
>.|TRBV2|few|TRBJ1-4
TGTGCCAGCAGTGAAAGTGTGGGACTGTCTAATGAAAAACTGTTTTTT
CASSESVGLSNEKLFF
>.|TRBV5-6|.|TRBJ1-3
TGTGCCAGCAGCCTATACCGCGGAAGCTCTGGAAACACCATATATTTT
CASSLYRGSSGNTIYF